The clone carrying this TCR beta chain has only a few counts. Its antigen is not identified. PCR employed 60 Vbeta and 13 Jbeta primers. The method was immunoSEQ multiplex PCR; TCRdb's version includes in-frame clones alone and lacks a portion of them. The sample consists of more than 95,000 clones, about 82% of them appearing once. These data come from a study of cytomegalovirus exposure and HLA in healthy donors. General study points: Sequencing depth across donors, presence/absence analyses assumed, was roughly uniform. Researchers reportedly found TCR beta sequences accurately predicted most subjects' HLA-A and HLA-B alleles.

The receptor was isolated from a man over 45 in good health and CMV-seronegative. The sequenced sample was PBMCs.

DNA of the CDR3: TGTGCCAGCTCACCAGAGGAGGGTCCGGCTTTCTTT. It yields the protein CASSPEEGPAFF. The chain joins TRBV18 to TRBJ1-1, with D unclear. In germline, CDR1 is KGHSH, CDR2 LQKENI. The CDR3 consists of 12 residues. Trimming took off 2 bases at V and 11 bases at J, with 12 bases between the two ends.